The T cell receptor (beta chain) under discussion was sequenced for a study of control samples from healthy donors and cancer patients. Clones were read by immunoSEQ multiplex PCR, and TCRdb kept only the in-frame ones, dropping some. The sample contains about 160,000 clones, approximately 96% of which appear only once. The J segment lost 5 bases and the V segment lost 4 bases, leaving 1 base of the junction unmatched. Per the germline V gene, CDR1 is LNHDA and CDR2 is SQIVND (reference sequence). The CDR3 contains 13 residues. The receptor was isolated from a woman aged 40 to 50 in good health. Material: blood. The chain combines TRBV19 with TRBJ2-5; 10 positions match TRBD1. CDR3: CASSRGQGETQYF. Written as DNA, the CDR3 is TGTGCCAGTAGTAGGGGACAGGGGGAGACCCAGTACTTC.